This T cell receptor (beta chain) is drawn from a study of spatial heterogeneity in lung cancer. Study details: Beta-chain sequences were consistently detected more often than alpha-chain sequences.

A unique molecular identifier was carried by every single TCR cDNA molecule. TCRdb re-called the 5' RACE reads with MiXCR, one entry per CDR3 protein. The sample records some 20,000 distinct CDR3 sequences, 3% to 3.5% being singletons. The length of the CDR3 is 13 residues. Germline CDR1 reads LGHDT; CDR2 reads YNNKEL (reference sequence). This sample's time point: sample taken at primary tumor resection. As regards this clonotype: A read error may explain this, as a much larger clone is one base away.

The receptor's source is a female donor with early-stage non-small cell lung cancer. Sequences were derived from PBMCs, sampled at surgery. This chain joins TRBV3-1 and TRBJ2-7; D call uncertain. The CDR3 loop is CACSPAAPFEQYF. The DNA for the CDR3 is TGTGCCTGCAGCCCCGCTGCTCCTTTTGAGCAGTACTTC.